A single sample is the source of the 6 T cell receptor beta chains below, sequenced in a study of glioma-infiltrating T cells. Using RNA template, CDR3s of TCR alpha and beta were amplified with iRepertoire arm-PCR. TCRdb analysed the multiplex PCR reads with MiXCR anew, one entry per CDR3 protein. The data show about 110,000 distinct CDR3 sequences, with 20% to 30% seen just once and approximately 35% held by the top ten. Sequenced input: glioma tissue, nonneoplastic brain tissue, or PBMCs (not recorded which). These receptors all stem from a human donor with low-grade glioma or glioblastoma, undergoing nonglioma brain surgery, or in good health (not recorded which).

The chain joins TRBV6-1 to TRBJ2-1; 13 bases are shared with TRBD2. This CDR3 region has 15 residues. Per the germline V gene, CDR1 is MNHNS and CDR2 is SASEGT. With 6 bases clipped from V and 5 bases from J, the junction kept 4 bases outside the gene matches. The CDR3 coding sequence is TGTGCCAGCAGGTTACTAGCGGGAGGGAACAATGAGCAGTTCTTC. It specifies CASRLLAGGNNEQFF.

Concerning this clonotype itself: A much larger clone differs by one base, so this may be a read error. V and J are TRBV7-3 and TRBJ2-1; D remains unclear. CDR3 length: 16 amino acids. The germline V gene encodes CDR1 SGHTA and CDR2 FQGTGA. CDR3 in amino acids: CASSPKSPPTTGEQLF. CDR3 sequence (DNA): TGTGCCAGCAGCCCCAAGTCCCCTCCGACAACTGGTGAGCAGCTCTTC.

With regard to this clonotype: The junction differs from germline at one of its ends, possibly a read error. This sequence joins TRBV5-1 and TRBJ1-1; unclear D gene. This CDR3 has 14 residues. Germline V gene lookup returns CDR1 SGHRS and CDR2 YFSETQ. CDR3 in amino acids: CASSFGAMNTEAFF. In DNA form, the CDR3 reads TGTGCCAGCAGCTTTGGAGCGATGAACACTGAAGCTTTCTTT. The entire variable domain, with the rest obtained from reference TRBV5-1 and TRBJ1-1, is as follows: KAGVTQTPRYLIKTRGQQVTLSCSPISGHRSVSWYQQTPGQGLQFLFEYFSETQRNKGNFPGRFSGRQFSNSRSEMNVSTLELGDSALYLCASSFGAMNTEAFFGQGTRLTVV.

This clonotype has a count of ten or more. As DNA, the CDR3 is TGTGCCAGCAGCCTTTCGGGGGACAATCAGCCCCAGCATTTT. This codes for CASSLSGDNQPQHF. The gene calls are TRBV4-2 and TRBJ1-5, with D possibly TRBD1 on 5 matching bases. V lost 4 bases to trimming and J lost 3 bases, with 10 bases between them. This CDR3 comprises 14 residues. Germline-derived CDR1 and CDR2 are LGHNA and YNFKEQ.

At least ten counts were recorded for this clonotype. The rearrangement uses TRBV6-1 and TRBJ2-5; TRBD2 matches at 9 bases. This CDR3 region has 17 residues. V lost 1 base to trimming and J lost 0 bases; unmatched junction nucleotides: 6. CDR1 is MNHNS, CDR2 SASEGT, per germline. CDR3 amino acids: CASSEVLAGTYQETQYF. In nucleotides, the CDR3 is TGTGCCAGCAGTGAAGTCCTAGCGGGAACGTACCAAGAGACCCAGTACTTC.

Note on this clonotype: Likely a read error: the CDR3 ends without its conserved phenylalanine or tryptophan. The gene calls are TRBV20-1 and TRBJ1-2, with D tentatively TRBD1 (5 bases). The CDR3 contains 13 residues. Germline CDR1 reads DFQATT; CDR2 reads SNEGSKA (reference sequence). The chain's CDR3 is CGARGEGRYGYTS. DNA of the CDR3: TGCGGTGCTAGAGGAGAGGGGCGCTATGGCTACACCTCC.